The subject of this entry is one T cell receptor (beta chain). The antigen remains undetermined. The sample is drawn from a study of shared clonotypes between healthy human individuals. Turning to the study itself: Every donor yielded three CD4 naive, three CD4 memory, two CD8 naive and one CD8 memory plate.

CDR1 and CDR2 from the germline V gene are SQVTM and ANQGSEA. The CDR3 is made up of 16 amino acids. The V and J ends lost 3 bases and 6 bases respectively, with 21 bases between them. Findings and caveats of the study: Only blood samples were collected, and tissue repertoires likely differ. A generally larger estimated richness was seen in naive subsets than in memory subsets.

The data were produced by immunoSEQ multiplex PCR, yet TCRdb's version contains in-frame clones alone and is incomplete. The data contain roughly 2.6 million clones, 90% to 95% of them singletons. The TCR was taken from a man younger than 35 in good health. The chain employs TRBV29-1 and TRBJ2-1; a possible D gene is TRBD2 (7 bases). Sequences were obtained from naive CD4+ T cells sorted from blood. Subset meaning: CD45RA+ positively selected. The CDR3 loop is CSVETGGISLVNEQFF. The CDR3, as DNA: TGCAGCGTTGAGACGGGGGGCATCTCATTAGTCAATGAGCAGTTCTTC.